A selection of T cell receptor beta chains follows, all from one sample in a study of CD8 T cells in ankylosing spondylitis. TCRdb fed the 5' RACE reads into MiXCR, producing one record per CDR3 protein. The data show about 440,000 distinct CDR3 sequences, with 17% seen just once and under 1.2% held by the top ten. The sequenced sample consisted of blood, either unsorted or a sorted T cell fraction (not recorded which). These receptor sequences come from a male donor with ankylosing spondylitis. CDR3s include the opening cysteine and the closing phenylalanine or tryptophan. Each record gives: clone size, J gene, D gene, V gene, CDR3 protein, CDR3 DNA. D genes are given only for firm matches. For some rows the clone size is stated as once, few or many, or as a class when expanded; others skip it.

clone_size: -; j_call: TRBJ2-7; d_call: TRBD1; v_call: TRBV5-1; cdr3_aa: CASSGWDRGYEQYF; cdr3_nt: TGCGCCAGCAGCGGATGGGACAGGGGTTACGAGCAGTACTTC
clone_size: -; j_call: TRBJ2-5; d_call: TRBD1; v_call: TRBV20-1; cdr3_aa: CSAGDRGKQETQYF; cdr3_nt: TGCAGTGCTGGGGACAGGGGGAAACAAGAGACCCAGTACTTC
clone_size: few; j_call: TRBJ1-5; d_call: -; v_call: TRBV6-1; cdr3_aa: CASGGVYSNQPQHF; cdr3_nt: TGTGCCAGCGGGGGGGTGTATAGCAATCAGCCCCAGCATTTT
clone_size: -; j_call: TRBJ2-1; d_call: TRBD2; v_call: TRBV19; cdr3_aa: CASSSGWLAGPHNEQFF; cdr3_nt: TGTGCCAGTAGTAGTGGGTGGCTAGCGGGACCCCACAATGAGCAGTTCTTC
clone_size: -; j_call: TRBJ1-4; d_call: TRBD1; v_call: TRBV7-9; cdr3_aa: CASSPFRDRGEKLFF; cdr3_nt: TGTGCCAGCAGCCCGTTCCGGGACAGAGGTGAAAAACTGTTTTTT
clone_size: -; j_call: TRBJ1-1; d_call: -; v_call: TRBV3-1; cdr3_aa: CASSQDNLGGRIAEAFF; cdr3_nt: TGTGCCAGCAGCCAAGATAATCTGGGGGGACGAATTGCTGAAGCTTTCTTT
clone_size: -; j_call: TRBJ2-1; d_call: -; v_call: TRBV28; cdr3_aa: CASSLYTHNEQFF; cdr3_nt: TGTGCCAGCAGTTTATACACCCACAATGAGCAGTTCTTC
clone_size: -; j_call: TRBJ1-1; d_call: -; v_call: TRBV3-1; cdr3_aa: CARSQDGLRNTEAFF; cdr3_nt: TGTGCCAGGAGCCAAGACGGACTCCGGAACACTGAAGCTTTCTTT
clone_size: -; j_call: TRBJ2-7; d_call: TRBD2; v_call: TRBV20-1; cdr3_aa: CSALKGTSGGYEQYF; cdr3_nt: TGCAGTGCTCTAAAGGGGACTAGCGGTGGCTACGAGCAGTACTTC
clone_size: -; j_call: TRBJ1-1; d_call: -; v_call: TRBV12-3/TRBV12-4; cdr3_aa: CASSLRGDWTEAFF; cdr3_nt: TGTGCCAGCAGTTTACGGGGAGATTGGACTGAAGCTTTCTTT
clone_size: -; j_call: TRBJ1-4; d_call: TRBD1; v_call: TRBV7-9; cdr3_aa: CASSPRPMTGAGEKLFF; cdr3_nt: TGTGCCAGCAGCCCACGACCGATGACAGGGGCGGGTGAAAAACTGTTTTTT
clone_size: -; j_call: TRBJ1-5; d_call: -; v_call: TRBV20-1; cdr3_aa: CSALPGGSLSNQPQHF; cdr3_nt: TGCAGTGCATTACCTGGGGGTAGCCTAAGCAATCAGCCCCAGCATTTT
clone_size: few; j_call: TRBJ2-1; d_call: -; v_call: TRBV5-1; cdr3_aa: CASNKDVPYNEQFF; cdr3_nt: TGCGCCAGCAATAAGGACGTTCCCTACAATGAGCAGTTCTTC
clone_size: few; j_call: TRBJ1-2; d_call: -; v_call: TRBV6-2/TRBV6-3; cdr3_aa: CASSGQWEEYGYTF; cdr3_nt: TGTGCCAGCAGCGGTCAGTGGGAAGAATATGGCTACACCTTC
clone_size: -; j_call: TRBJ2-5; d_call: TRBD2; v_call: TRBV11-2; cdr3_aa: CASSSGLAKETQYF; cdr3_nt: TGTGCCAGCAGCTCAGGACTAGCGAAAGAGACCCAGTACTTC
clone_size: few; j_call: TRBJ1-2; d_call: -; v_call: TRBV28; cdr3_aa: CASSFIWEFYGYTF; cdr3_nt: TGTGCCAGCAGTTTCATTTGGGAGTTCTATGGCTACACCTTC
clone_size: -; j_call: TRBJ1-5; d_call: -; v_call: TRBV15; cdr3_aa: CATSRGWGKNQPQHF; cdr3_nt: TGTGCCACCAGCAGAGGGTGGGGGAAGAATCAGCCCCAGCATTTT
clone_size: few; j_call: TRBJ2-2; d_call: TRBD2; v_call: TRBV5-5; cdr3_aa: CASSPTSGRGTGELFF; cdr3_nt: TGTGCCAGCAGCCCTACAAGCGGGAGAGGGACCGGGGAGCTGTTTTTT
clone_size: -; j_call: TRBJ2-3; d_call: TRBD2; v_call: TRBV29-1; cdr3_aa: CSVEDATSGTDTQYF; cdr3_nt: TGCAGCGTTGAAGATGCGACTAGCGGCACAGATACGCAGTATTTT
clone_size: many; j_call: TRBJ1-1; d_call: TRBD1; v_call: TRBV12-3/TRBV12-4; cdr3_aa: CASTQSGTGMKAFF; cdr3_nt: TGTGCCAGCACCCAATCCGGGACAGGGATGAAGGCTTTCTTT
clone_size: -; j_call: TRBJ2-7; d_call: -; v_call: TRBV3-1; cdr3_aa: CASSQGPIGGIYEQYF; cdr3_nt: TGTGCCAGCAGCCAAGGTCCGATCGGGGGAATATACGAGCAGTACTTC
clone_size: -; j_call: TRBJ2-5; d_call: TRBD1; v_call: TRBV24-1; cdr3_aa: CATRQGETQYF; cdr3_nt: TGTGCCACCAGACAGGGGGAGACCCAGTACTTC
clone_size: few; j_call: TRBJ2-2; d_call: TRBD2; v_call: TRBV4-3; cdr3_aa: CASSHLGLAGGPGELFF; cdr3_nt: TGCGCCAGCAGCCACCTAGGACTAGCGGGAGGGCCCGGGGAGCTGTTTTTT